This record looks at one TCR beta chain sequence and its context. What this receptor recognizes is not known. No base quality information exists; no much larger clone differs at one position. The sample is drawn from a study of T cell responses to AZD1222 COVID-19 vaccine (dated by TCRdb to the early 2020s). Background on the whole study: AZD1222 recipients given second doses at about 4 weeks or at about 12 weeks were pooled, since spike-specific TCR depth and breadth were not found to differ between the two schedules. Trial participants were enrolled by age into 18-55, 56-69 and 70-plus year subgroups, with about 150, 27 and 61 TCR-sequenced participants respectively. TCR sequencing was performed for 230 to 250 trial participants, of whom approximately 200 were given two doses of AZD1222 and around 26 were given two doses of MenACWY control vaccine. General study outcomes and caveats: No day 14 peak-response samples were available, so repertoires were characterized only after the peak T cell response. Only five to seven AZD1222 recipients were SARS-CoV-2 seropositive at baseline, limiting conclusions about previously exposed vaccinees. After two AZD1222 doses, both the breadth and the depth of spike-specific TCRs were significantly higher than at day 0 and than in MenACWY recipients. The vaccine-associated CD4 TCRs covered the entire spike protein, and the dominant responses fell in regions 160-218 and 743-854. Nearly half of unique spike-specific TCRs reportedly recognized epitopes outside regions mutated in the B.1.351 and B.1.1.7 variants. Participants were mostly white British, with more females than males. The authors suggested clonal diversity may have been underestimated. In the small 56-69-year group, the increase in depth fell short of significance, most likely because of low power.

V lost 0 bases and J lost 4 bases; the stretch between them is 15 bases long. There are 16 amino acids in the CDR3, from cysteine to phenylalanine inclusive. The CDR3 DNA has 48 bases and is translated from base 1. The CDR1 and CDR2 encoded by the germline V gene are MGHRA and YSYEKL. The sample's time point, from its label and the paper: baseline before first vaccination. Samples from vaccinated people were obtained from the UK trials COV001 and COV002, which included a single-blind randomized controlled phase 2/3 trial of AZD1222 (ChAdOx1 nCoV-19) in healthy adults. For TCRbeta chain sequencing, PBMC samples were collected from trial participants at day 0 and at day 28 after the second dose. The CDR3 regions of human TCRbeta chains were analyzed by immunosequencing. In the paper's pipeline: Repertoire TCRs were matched against a reference library of SARS-CoV-2-specific TCRs generated with the MIRA antigen-specificity platform. Breadth meant the fraction of unique TCRs that were SARS-CoV-2-associated, whereas depth meant the fraction of total T cells that were SARS-CoV-2-associated. Using the MIRA data, each spike-specific TCR was mapped to the spike region that the TCR reacts to and placed in a CD4 or CD8 class. Log10-transformed breadth and depth values were compared by one-way ANOVA with Sidak's multiple comparisons tests. TCRdb retrieved this table from immuneACCESS and kept in-frame rearrangements only. Not all clones are present; in checked studies, unresolved V genes account for under half, and no reason is known for the remainder. The DNA gave D and trimming, while V, J and clone size come from that table. Recorded for this sample are fewer than 150,000 clones; around four fifths of them occurred a single time. The ten largest clones capture 4.1% of the sample.

The chain couples TRBV4-1 to TRBJ1-2; the D segment could be TRBD1, given 5 matching bases. Sequenced here: peripheral blood, sampled on day 0 of AZD1222 vaccination. The clonotype was recovered from an adult in good health. The DNA is as follows: TGCGCCAGCAGCCAAGATGGAGAGGGGATCGCCTATGGCTACACCTTC. Translation gives CASSQDGEGIAYGYTF.